This paragraph covers one T cell receptor (beta chain) sequence. Its antigen is currently unknown. One end of the junction does not line up with germline, which may come from a read error. The library came from three nested PCR rounds adapted from ARM-PCR protocols. TCRdb redid the calling of the multiplex PCR reads with MiXCR, one entry per CDR3 protein. The sample includes 85,000 to 100,000 distinct CDR3 sequences, roughly 66% of them seen just once. The data derive from a study of tumor and adjacent non-tumor tissue in lung cancer. Study as a whole: The cohort had about a dozen adenocarcinoma, 2 squamous cell and 1 small cell patients. Stage I to III disease affected 10 men and several women aged about 31 to 85. Study results and limitations: In normal lung, the top 100 clones were significantly more dominant than in tumor. Shorter survival was associated with higher TCR diversity in tumors.

The CDR3 is made up of 16 amino acids. Germline-derived CDR1 and CDR2 are DFQATT and SNEGSKA (reference sequence). RNA was extracted from bulk tissue without any cell sorting. This clonotype originated in a man aged 55-75 years with non-small cell lung cancer. The sample was lung tumor tissue. This sequence joins TRBV20-1 and TRBJ1-1; TRBD1 aligns across 8 bases. Here the CDR3 reads CTVRDFTGGSNTEVFF. The CDR3 DNA sequence: TGCACTGTTAGAGATTTTACAGGGGGGTCGAACACTGAAGTTTTCTTT.